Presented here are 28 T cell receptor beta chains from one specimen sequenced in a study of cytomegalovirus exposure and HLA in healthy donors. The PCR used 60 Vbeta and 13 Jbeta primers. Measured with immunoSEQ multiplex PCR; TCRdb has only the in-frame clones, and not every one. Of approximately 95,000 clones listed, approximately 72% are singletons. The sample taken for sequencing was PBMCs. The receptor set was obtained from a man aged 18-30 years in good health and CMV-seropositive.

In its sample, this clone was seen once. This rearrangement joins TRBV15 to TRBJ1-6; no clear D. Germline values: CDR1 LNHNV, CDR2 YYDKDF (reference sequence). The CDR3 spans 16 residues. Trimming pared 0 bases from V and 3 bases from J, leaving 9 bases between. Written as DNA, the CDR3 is TGTGCCACCAGCAGAGACAGGTCGGACTATAATTCACCCCTCCACTTT. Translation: CATSRDRSDYNSPLHF.

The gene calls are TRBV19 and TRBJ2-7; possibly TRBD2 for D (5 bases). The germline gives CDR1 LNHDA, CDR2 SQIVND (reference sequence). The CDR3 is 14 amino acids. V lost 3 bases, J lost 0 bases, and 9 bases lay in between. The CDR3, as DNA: TGTGCCAGTAGTATTGGTACTAGCTCCTACGAGCAGTACTTC. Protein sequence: CASSIGTSSYEQYF.

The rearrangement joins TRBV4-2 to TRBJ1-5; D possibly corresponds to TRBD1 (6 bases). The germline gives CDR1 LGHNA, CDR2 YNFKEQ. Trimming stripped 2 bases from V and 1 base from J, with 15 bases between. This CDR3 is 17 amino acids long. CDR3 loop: CASSQHRGQPSNQPQHF. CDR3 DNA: TGTGCCAGCAGCCAACACCGCGGACAGCCAAGCAATCAGCCCCAGCATTTT.

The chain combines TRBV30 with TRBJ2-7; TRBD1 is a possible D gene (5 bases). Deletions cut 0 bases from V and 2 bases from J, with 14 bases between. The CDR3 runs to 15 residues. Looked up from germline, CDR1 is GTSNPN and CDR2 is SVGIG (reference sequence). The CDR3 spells CAWSVLGMGPYEQYF. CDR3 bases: TGTGCCTGGAGTGTTCTGGGGATGGGGCCCTACGAGCAGTACTTC.

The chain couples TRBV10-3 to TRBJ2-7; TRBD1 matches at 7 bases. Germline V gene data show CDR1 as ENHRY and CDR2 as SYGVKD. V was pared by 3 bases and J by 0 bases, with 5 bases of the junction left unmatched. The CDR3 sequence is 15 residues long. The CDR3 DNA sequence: TGTGCCATCAGTGATACCGGGACAGCCTCCTACGAGCAGTACTTC. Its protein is CAISDTGTASYEQYF.

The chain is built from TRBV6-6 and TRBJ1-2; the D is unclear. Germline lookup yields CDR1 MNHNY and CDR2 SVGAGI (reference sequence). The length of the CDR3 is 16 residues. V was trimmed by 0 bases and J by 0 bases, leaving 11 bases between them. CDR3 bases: TGTGCCAGCAGTTACTCAAGCAGGCAAACTAACTATGGCTACACCTTC. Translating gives CASSYSSRQTNYGYTF.

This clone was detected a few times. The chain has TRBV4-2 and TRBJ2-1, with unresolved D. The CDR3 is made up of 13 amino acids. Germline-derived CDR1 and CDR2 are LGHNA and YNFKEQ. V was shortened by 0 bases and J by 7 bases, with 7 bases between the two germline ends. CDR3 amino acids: CASSQELLNEQFF. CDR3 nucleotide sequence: TGTGCCAGCAGCCAAGAATTACTGAATGAGCAGTTCTTC.

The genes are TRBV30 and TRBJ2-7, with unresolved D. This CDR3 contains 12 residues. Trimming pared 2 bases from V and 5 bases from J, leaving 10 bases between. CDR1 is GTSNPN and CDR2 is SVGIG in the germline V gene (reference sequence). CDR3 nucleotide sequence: TGTGCCTGGAGTATGGAGAGGAACGAGCAGTACTTC. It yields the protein CAWSMERNEQYF.

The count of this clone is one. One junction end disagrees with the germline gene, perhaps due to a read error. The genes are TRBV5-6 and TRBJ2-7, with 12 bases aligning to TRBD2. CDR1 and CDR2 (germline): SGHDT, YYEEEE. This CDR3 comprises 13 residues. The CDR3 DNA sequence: TGTGCCAGCAGCTCCGGGACTAGCGGGTTCGGGGACTTC. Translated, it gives CASSSGTSGFGDF.

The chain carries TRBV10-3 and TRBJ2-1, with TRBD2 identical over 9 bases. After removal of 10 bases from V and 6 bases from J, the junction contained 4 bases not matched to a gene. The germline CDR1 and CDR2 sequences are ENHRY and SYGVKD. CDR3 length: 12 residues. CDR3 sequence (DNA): TGTGCCACCGCGACTAGCGGCAATGAGCAGTTCTTC. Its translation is CATATSGNEQFF.

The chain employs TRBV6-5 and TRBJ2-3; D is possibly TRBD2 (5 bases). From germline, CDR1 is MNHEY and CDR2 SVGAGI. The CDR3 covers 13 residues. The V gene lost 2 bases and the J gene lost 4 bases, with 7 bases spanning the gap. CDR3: CASSYVGADTQYF. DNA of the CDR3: TGTGCCAGCAGTTACGTCGGGGCAGATACGCAGTATTTT.

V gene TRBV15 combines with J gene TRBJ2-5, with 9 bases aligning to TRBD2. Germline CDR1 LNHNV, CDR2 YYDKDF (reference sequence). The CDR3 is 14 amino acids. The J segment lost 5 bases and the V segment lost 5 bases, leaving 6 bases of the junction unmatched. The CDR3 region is CATSPRGRVETQYF. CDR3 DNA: TGTGCCACCAGCCCCCGCGGGAGGGTGGAGACCCAGTACTTC.

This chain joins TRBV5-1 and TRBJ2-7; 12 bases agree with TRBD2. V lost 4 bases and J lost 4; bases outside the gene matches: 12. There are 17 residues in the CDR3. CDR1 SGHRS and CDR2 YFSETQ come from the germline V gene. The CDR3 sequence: CASSMTSGGAQAYEQYF. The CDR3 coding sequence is TGCGCCAGCAGCATGACTAGCGGGGGCGCCCAGGCGTACGAGCAGTACTTC.

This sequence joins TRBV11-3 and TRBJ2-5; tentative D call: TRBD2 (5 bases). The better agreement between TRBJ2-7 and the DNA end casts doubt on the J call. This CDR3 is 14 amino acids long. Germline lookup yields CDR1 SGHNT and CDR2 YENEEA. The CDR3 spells CASSFVRDSYEQYF. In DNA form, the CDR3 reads TGTGCCAGCAGCTTTGTCCGGGACTCCTACGAGCAGTACTTC.

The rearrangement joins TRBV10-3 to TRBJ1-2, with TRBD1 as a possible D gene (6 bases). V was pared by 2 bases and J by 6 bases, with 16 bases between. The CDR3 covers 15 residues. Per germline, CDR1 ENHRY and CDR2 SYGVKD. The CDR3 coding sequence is TGTGCCATCAGTGAGAAAGGGGGTGGGTCTCATGGCTACACCTTC. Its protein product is CAISEKGGGSHGYTF.

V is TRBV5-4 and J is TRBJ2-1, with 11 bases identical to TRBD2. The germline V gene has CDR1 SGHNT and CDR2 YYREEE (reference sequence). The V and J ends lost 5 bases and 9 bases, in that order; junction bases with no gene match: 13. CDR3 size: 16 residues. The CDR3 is CASSYNSGGASGEQFF. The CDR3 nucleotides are TGTGCCAGCAGTTATAATAGCGGGGGGGCCTCGGGTGAGCAGTTCTTC.

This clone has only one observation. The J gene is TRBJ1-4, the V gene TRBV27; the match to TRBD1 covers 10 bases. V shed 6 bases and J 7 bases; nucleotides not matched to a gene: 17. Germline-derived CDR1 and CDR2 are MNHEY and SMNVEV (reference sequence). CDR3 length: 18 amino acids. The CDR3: CASSLGGQGKAYSEKLFF. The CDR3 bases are TGTGCCAGCAGCCTTGGGGGACAGGGGAAAGCTTATAGTGAAAAACTGTTTTTT.

The DNA for the CDR3 is TGTGCCAGCAGTCCAACCGGGACTAGCGTGGGAGATACGCAGTATTTT. Its translation: CASSPTGTSVGDTQYF. This chain connects TRBV27 to TRBJ2-3; 10 positions match TRBD2. This CDR3 has 16 amino acids. J lost 5 bases, V lost 5 bases, and 10 bases had no gene match. Germline V gene lookup returns CDR1 MNHEY and CDR2 SMNVEV (reference sequence).

CDR3 sequence: CASSGDFSYNSPLHF. The CDR3 nucleotides are TGCGCCAGCTCGGGGGACTTTAGCTATAATTCACCCCTCCACTTT. The rearrangement links TRBV5-1 to TRBJ1-6; D may be TRBD1 (5 bases). Germline V lookup: CDR1 SGHRS, CDR2 YFSETQ. Trimming cost V 7 bases and J 3 bases, with 14 bases left between them. The CDR3 has 15 amino acids.

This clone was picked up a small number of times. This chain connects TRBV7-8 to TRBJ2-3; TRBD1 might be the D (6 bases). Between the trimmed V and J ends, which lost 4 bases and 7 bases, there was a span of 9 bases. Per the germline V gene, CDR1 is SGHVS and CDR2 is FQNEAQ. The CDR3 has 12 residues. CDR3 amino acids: CASSSQGNTQYF. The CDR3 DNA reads TGTGCCAGCAGCTCACAGGGAAATACGCAGTATTTT.

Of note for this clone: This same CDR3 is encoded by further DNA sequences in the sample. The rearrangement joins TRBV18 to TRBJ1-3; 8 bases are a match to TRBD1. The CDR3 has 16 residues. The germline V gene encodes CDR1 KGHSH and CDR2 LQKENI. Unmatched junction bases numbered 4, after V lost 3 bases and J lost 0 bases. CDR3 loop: CASSPRDRTSGNTIYF. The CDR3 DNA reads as TGTGCCAGCTCACCGCGGGACAGGACCTCTGGAAACACCATATATTTT.

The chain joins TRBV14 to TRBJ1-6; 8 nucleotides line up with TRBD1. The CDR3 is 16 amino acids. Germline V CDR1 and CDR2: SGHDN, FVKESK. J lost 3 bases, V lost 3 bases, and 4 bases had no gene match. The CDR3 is CASSQRTGRYNSPLHF. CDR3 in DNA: TGTGCCAGCAGCCAGAGGACAGGGCGCTATAATTCACCCCTCCACTTT.

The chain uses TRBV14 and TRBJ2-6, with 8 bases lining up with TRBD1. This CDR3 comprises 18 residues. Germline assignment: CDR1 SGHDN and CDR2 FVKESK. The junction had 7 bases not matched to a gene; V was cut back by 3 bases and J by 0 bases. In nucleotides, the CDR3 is TGTGCCAGCAGCCACGGGGACAGGACCCTCTCTGGGGCCAACGTCCTGACTTTC. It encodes CASSHGDRTLSGANVLTF.

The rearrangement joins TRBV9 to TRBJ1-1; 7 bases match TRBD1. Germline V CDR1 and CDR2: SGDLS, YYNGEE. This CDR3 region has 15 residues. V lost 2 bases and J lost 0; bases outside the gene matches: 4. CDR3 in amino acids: CASSVRQGLNTEAFF. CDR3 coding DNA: TGTGCCAGCAGCGTCAGACAGGGTTTGAACACTGAAGCTTTCTTT.

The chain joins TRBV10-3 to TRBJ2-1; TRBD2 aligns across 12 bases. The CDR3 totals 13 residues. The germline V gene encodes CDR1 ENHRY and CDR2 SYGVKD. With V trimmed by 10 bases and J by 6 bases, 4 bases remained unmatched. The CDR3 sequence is CATGLAGFNEQFF. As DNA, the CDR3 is TGTGCCACAGGACTAGCGGGATTCAATGAGCAGTTCTTC.

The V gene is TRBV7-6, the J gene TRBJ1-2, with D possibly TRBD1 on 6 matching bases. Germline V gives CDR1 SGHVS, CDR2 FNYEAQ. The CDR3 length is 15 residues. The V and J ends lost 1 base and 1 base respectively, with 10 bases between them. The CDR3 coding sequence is TGTGCCAGCAGCTTAGGGGCAGGGGATAACTATGGCTACACCTTC. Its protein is CASSLGAGDNYGYTF. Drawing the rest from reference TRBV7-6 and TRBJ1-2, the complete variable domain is GAGVSQSPRYKVTKRGQDVALRCDPISGHVSLYWYRQALGQGPEFLTYFNYEAQQDKSGLPNDRFSAERPEGSISTLTIQRTEQRDSAMYRCASSLGAGDNYGYTFGSGTRLTVV.

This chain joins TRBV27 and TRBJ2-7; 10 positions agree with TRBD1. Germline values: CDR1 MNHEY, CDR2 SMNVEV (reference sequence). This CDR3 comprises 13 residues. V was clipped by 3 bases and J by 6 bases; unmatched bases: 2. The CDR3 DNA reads TGTGCCAGCAGTTTCGGGACAGGGGCCGAGCAGTACTTC. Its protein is CASSFGTGAEQYF.

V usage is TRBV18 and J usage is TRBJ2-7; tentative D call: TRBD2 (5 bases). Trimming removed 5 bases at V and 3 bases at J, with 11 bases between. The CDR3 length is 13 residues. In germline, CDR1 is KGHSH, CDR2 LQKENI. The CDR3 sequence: CASSATEDYEQYF. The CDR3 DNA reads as TGTGCCAGCTCAGCGACGGAGGACTACGAGCAGTACTTC.